This TCR beta chain was sequenced for a study of blood T cell repertoires in COVID-19. Germline values: CDR1 SGHVS, CDR2 FQNEAQ. This CDR3 contains 15 residues. V lost 0 bases to trimming and J lost 6 bases, with 14 bases between them. Sequencing was performed with immunoSEQ multiplex PCR; in TCRdb, only in-frame clones are kept and a portion is missing. The data show 150,000 to 200,000 clones, about four fifths seen once. The source is a man between 60 and 75 years old with acute or convalescent COVID-19. The sample consisted of peripheral blood. The V gene is TRBV7-8, the J gene TRBJ1-2; D not resolved. The CDR3 spells CASSLALEGGDGYTF. The CDR3 DNA is TGTGCCAGCAGCTTAGCGCTGGAGGGAGGCGATGGCTACACCTTC.